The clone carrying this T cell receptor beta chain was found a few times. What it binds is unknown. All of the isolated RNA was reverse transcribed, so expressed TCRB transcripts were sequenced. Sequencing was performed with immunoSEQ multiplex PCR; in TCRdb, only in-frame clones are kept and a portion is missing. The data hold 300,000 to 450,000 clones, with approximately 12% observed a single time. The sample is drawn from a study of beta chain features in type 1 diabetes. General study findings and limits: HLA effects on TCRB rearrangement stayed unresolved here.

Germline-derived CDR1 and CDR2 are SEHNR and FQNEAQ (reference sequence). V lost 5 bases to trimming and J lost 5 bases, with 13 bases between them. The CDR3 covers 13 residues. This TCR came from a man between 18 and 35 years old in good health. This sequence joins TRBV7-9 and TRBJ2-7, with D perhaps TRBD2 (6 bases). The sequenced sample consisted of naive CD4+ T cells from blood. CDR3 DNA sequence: TGTGCCAGCAGCCGGGCGGGGTCCCACGAGCAGTACTTC. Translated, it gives CASSRAGSHEQYF.